A selection of T cell receptor beta chains follows, all from one sample in a study of identifying expanded T cells in peripheral blood. The assay was immunoSEQ multiplex PCR, and TCRdb's table has in-frame clones only and misses some. The table records under 110,000 clones, about 83% of them present only once. Source material: blood. These receptors were collected from a person aged 18 to 70 in good health. CDR3s include the opening cysteine and the closing phenylalanine or tryptophan. Fields, in order: V gene, D gene, J gene, clone size, CDR3 protein, CDR3 DNA. The D gene is left open where the match is weak. Size tells how often a clone was seen (once, few, many) or the class of an expanded clone, and some rows leave it out.

>TRBV5-1|NA|TRBJ1-1|few
CASRTATGTPEAFF
TGCGCCAGCAGGACCGCCACTGGGACTCCTGAAGCTTTCTTT
>TRBV5-6|TRBD2|TRBJ2-3|NA
CASSLVAGGTDTQYF
TGTGCCAGCAGCTTGGTAGCGGGGGGGACAGATACGCAGTATTTT
>TRBV7-8|TRBD1|TRBJ1-4|once
CASSFLQGAPLSTNEKLFF
TGTGCCAGCAGCTTTTTACAGGGGGCCCCTCTTTCGACTAATGAAAAACTGTTTTTT
>TRBV6-1|TRBD1|TRBJ2-7|NA
CASSELDTGAYEQYF
TGTGCCAGCAGTGAATTGGACACAGGGGCCTACGAGCAGTACTTC
>TRBV28|NA|TRBJ2-3|once
CASSTLIEGYTKLDTQYF
TGTGCCAGCAGCACACTCATCGAGGGCTACACGAAACTAGATACGCAGTATTTT
>TRBV6-6|NA|TRBJ2-1|NA
CASSRLWNEQFF
TGTGCCAGCAGTCGACTCTGGAATGAGCAGTTCTTC
>TRBV28|TRBD1|TRBJ1-2|NA
CATFRQGGGYGYTF
TGTGCCACCTTTAGGCAGGGGGGAGGGTATGGCTACACCTTC
>TRBV25-1|TRBD1|TRBJ1-1|NA
CASSGQGRGNTEAFF
TGTGCCAGCAGTGGACAGGGGCGGGGGAACACTGAAGCTTTCTTT
>TRBV6-1|TRBD1|TRBJ1-1|NA
CASSSRDRLNTEAFF
TGTGCCAGCAGCTCGCGGGACAGGCTGAACACTGAAGCTTTCTTT
>TRBV7-8|NA|TRBJ1-3|NA
CASSSGSGPSGNTIYF
TGTGCCAGCAGCTCCGGATCAGGCCCCTCTGGAAACACCATATATTTT
>TRBV5-8|NA|TRBJ1-2|once
CASSIDTYGYTF
TGTGCCAGCAGCATAGACACCTATGGCTACACCTTC
>TRBV9|TRBD1|TRBJ2-3|once
CASSSRTGGSTDTQYF
TGTGCCAGCAGCTCCCGGACAGGGGGTAGCACAGATACGCAGTATTTT
>TRBV7-9|TRBD1|TRBJ1-2|NA
CASSLGTGDGYTF
TGTGCCAGCAGCTTGGGGACAGGAGATGGCTACACCTTC
>TRBV30|NA|TRBJ1-6|few
CAWSVSSPLHF
TGTGCCTGGAGTGTAAGTTCACCCCTCCACTTT
>TRBV7-2|NA|TRBJ1-6|NA
CASSLMTPPLHF
TGTGCCAGCAGCTTAATGACCCCGCCCCTCCACTTT
>TRBV28|NA|TRBJ1-1|once
CASSLGTNYNTEAFF
TGTGCCAGCAGTTTAGGAACAAACTATAACACTGAAGCTTTCTTT